Here is one T cell receptor beta chain with its context. As yet, its antigen is unknown. This entry comes from a study of cytomegalovirus exposure and HLA in healthy donors. 60 Vbeta and 13 Jbeta primers were used in PCR. Clones were read by immunoSEQ multiplex PCR, and TCRdb kept only the in-frame ones, dropping some. The sample shows about 180,000 clones, around 85% of them seen only once. Whole-study findings and limits: Sequences of the TCR beta chain were said to predict the HLA-A and HLA-B alleles of most subjects accurately. In a later analysis, the majority of CMV-associated beta chains seemingly showed HLA restriction.

The CDR3 runs 14 residues. CDR1 is SGHVS and CDR2 is FQNEAQ in the germline V gene. The ends were cut back, 1 base at V and 4 bases at J, with 8 bases in the middle. Among the donors, all were healthy bone marrow donors. The material sequenced was PBMCs. The V and J genes are TRBV7-8 and TRBJ2-1; D not resolved. The clonotype was recovered from a boy between 2 and 10 years old in good health and CMV-seronegative. In DNA form, the CDR3 reads TGTGCCAGCAGCTTAGTCGTCGGTTACAATGAGCAGTTCTTC. It yields the protein CASSLVVGYNEQFF.